This is a list of T cell receptor beta chains from one sample in a study of T-cell memory formation after mild COVID-19. TCRdb re-analysed the 5' RACE reads in MiXCR, keeping a single row per CDR3 protein. The sample carries a few hundred thousand distinct CDR3 sequences, around 21% recorded once. What was sequenced was PBMCs or a T cell subset sorted from them (not recorded which). The receptors were gathered from an adult woman who had mild COVID-19 (a few samples of this study predate the infection). Cell type and time point are not known. Both conserved end residues are part of each CDR3. The order of the fields is J gene, V gene, clone size, D gene, CDR3 DNA, CDR3 protein. A D gene is named only where the DNA matches it firmly. A row's size may be missing; if present it is once, few, many or a size class.

TRBJ2-7 TRBV7-6 few TRBD1 TGTGCCAGCAGCTTGCGGGGACAGGGAGCGGGATCAGCCTACGAGCAGTACTTC CASSLRGQGAGSAYEQYF
TRBJ2-3 TRBV12-3/TRBV12-4 few . TGTGCCAGCAGTTACCGGGACTTGGGCACAGATACGCAGTATTTT CASSYRDLGTDTQYF
TRBJ2-5 TRBV10-3 few TRBD2 TGTGCCATCAGTGATACGCGGGAGGGCCAAGAGACCCAGTACTTC CAISDTREGQETQYF
TRBJ2-3 TRBV4-1 few TRBD2 TGCGCCAGCAGCCGGCGAACGGGGGGGGATGATACGCAGTATTTT CASSRRTGGDDTQYF
TRBJ2-7 TRBV10-2 . . TGCGCCAGCAGTGAGTCGGCCAGGGCGGACGAGCAGTACTTC CASSESARADEQYF
TRBJ2-5 TRBV5-1 few TRBD2 TGCGCCAGCCGCCCGGGGGGGCCACGTCAGACCCAGTACTTC CASRPGGPRQTQYF
TRBJ2-7 TRBV20-1 . . TGCAGTGCTAGATCCCCCAGGGGCTCTAATAGGGAGCAGTACTTC CSARSPRGSNREQYF
TRBJ1-1 TRBV25-1 . TRBD1 TGTGCCAGCAGTGATCCAGGGGGCGGGAACACTGAAGCTTTCTTT CASSDPGGGNTEAFF
TRBJ1-1 TRBV7-9 . . TGTGCCAGCAGCTCGGCTGGTCCGTCTGAAGCTTTCTTT CASSSAGPSEAFF
TRBJ2-7 TRBV28 . . TGTGCCAGCAGTTCGTGGGGGCAGGGCTCCTACGAGCAGTACTTC CASSSWGQGSYEQYF
TRBJ2-7 TRBV5-6 few TRBD1 TGTGCCAGCAGCTTGATACAGGGGGCTCCCTACGAGCAGTACTTC CASSLIQGAPYEQYF
TRBJ2-7 TRBV29-1 . . TGCAGCGTTGGATGGGGGAGCTTAAACTACGAGCAGTACTTC CSVGWGSLNYEQYF
TRBJ2-5 TRBV19 . TRBD1 TGTGCCAGTAGTATGATGGACAGGGGCTTCCAAGAGACCCAGTACTTC CASSMMDRGFQETQYF
TRBJ1-3 TRBV9 . . TGTGCCAGCAGCCCGAAGACAGGAACTGGAAACACCATATATTTT CASSPKTGTGNTIYF
TRBJ2-1 TRBV7-9 few TRBD2 TGTGCCAGCAGCGGCGGGGGCTCCTACAATGAGCAGTTCTTC CASSGGGSYNEQFF
TRBJ2-1 TRBV30 few TRBD2 TGTGCCTGGAGGGGGGGAGGGGCAGGCGAGCAGTTCTTC CAWRGGGAGEQFF
TRBJ2-7 TRBV18 . . TGTGCCAGCTCACCAGGGAAGGACGAGCAGTACTTC CASSPGKDEQYF
TRBJ2-1 TRBV12-3/TRBV12-4 . . TGTGCCAGCAGTCCCTGGCCTGGCCCCTTGGGTGAGCAGTTCTTC CASSPWPGPLGEQFF
TRBJ2-3 TRBV5-5 few TRBD2 TGTGCCAGCAGCCCTGGGTCGGGGGGAAGCACAGATACGCAGTATTTT CASSPGSGGSTDTQYF
TRBJ2-3 TRBV27 . . TGTGCCAGCAGTTCGGACTACCGTAGCACAGATACGCAGTATTTT CASSSDYRSTDTQYF
TRBJ1-3 TRBV7-8 . . TGTGCCAGCCGACAAGGGGGAAGGAGCAACACCATATATTTT CASRQGGRSNTIYF
TRBJ1-2 TRBV12-3/TRBV12-4 . TRBD1 TGTGCCAGCAGTCGACCGGGACAGGGGGCGCGGGGCTACACCTTC CASSRPGQGARGYTF
TRBJ2-4 TRBV12-3/TRBV12-4 . . TGTGCCAGCAGTTTTCGAGGGGGGAGGGCCTCGAACATTCAGTACTTC CASSFRGGRASNIQYF
TRBJ1-1 TRBV24-1 . TRBD1 TGTGCCACCAGTGATCGGACAGGGGTCGAAGCTTTCTTT CATSDRTGVEAFF
TRBJ2-7 TRBV18 . TRBD2 TGTGCCAGCTCACCAAGCGGGGGGACGACCTACGAGCAGTACTTC CASSPSGGTTYEQYF
TRBJ1-1 TRBV4-2 few TRBD1 TGTGCCAGCAGCCAAGATGACAGGGCGAGGAACACTGAAGCTTTCTTT CASSQDDRARNTEAFF
TRBJ2-1 TRBV29-1 few . TGCAGCGTCAGGATGACTGGGCGGGGTAATGAGCAGTTCTTC CSVRMTGRGNEQFF
TRBJ1-6 TRBV7-2 few . TGTGCCAGCAGCTTAGCCCAGGGGCGGTATTCACCCCTCCACTTT CASSLAQGRYSPLHF
TRBJ1-1 TRBV4-1 . . TGCGCCAGCAGCCGCCTCGGTGGGGACGACACTGAAGCTTTCTTT CASSRLGGDDTEAFF
TRBJ1-1 TRBV19 few . TGTGCCAGTAGTTCTAATACGATCGGAGCTTTCTTT CASSSNTIGAFF
TRBJ2-2 TRBV28 many TRBD2 TGTGCCAGCAGTTTAGCGGGAGGTTCCAGCGGGGAGCTGTTTTTT CASSLAGGSSGELFF
TRBJ2-2 TRBV7-2 . . TGTGCCAGCAGCTTAGTTTACACCGGGGAGCTGTTTTTT CASSLVYTGELFF
TRBJ1-1 TRBV12-3/TRBV12-4 . TRBD1 TGTGCCAGCAGGGGACAGATTATGAACACTGAAGCTTTCTTT CASRGQIMNTEAFF
TRBJ1-1 TRBV5-4 . . TGTGCCAGCAGCTCCCCCAGGGAGGGGTCCACTGAAGCTTTCTTT CASSSPREGSTEAFF
TRBJ2-7 TRBV12-3/TRBV12-4 many TRBD2 TGTGCCAGCAGGCTGACTAGCGGGAGTTACGAGCAGTACTTC CASRLTSGSYEQYF
TRBJ2-3 TRBV18 . . TGTGCCAGCTCACCATCGCGCGGAGATACGCAGTATTTT CASSPSRGDTQYF
TRBJ2-3 TRBV10-3 . . TGTGCCATCAGTGAGTCGGCAACCGTAACAGATACGCAGTATTTT CAISESATVTDTQYF
TRBJ2-5 TRBV29-1 . TRBD2 TGCAGCGTTGCCGGACTAGCGGGGCAAGAGACCCAGTACTTC CSVAGLAGQETQYF
TRBJ1-1 TRBV4-1 . . TGCGCCAGCAGCCCGGCGGAGGGGAACACTGAAGCTTTCTTT CASSPAEGNTEAFF
TRBJ2-7 TRBV4-2 many . TGTGCCAGCAGCCAAGGAGGTCTCGGGGGGCACGAGCAGTACTTC CASSQGGLGGHEQYF
TRBJ2-1 TRBV14 few . TGTGCCAGCAGCCAGGCGGGGTTCGGGCAGTTCTTC CASSQAGFGQFF
TRBJ2-7 TRBV12-3/TRBV12-4 . TRBD2 TGTGCCAGCAGTCCCAGGACTAGCCCGGAATTCATCCGGCGGGGTTTTTACGAGCAGTACTTC CASSPRTSPEFIRRGFYEQYF
TRBJ1-1 TRBV5-4 . TRBD1 TGTGCCAGCAGCTTACGGACAGGGGGCGCGATGTCCGGTGAAGCTTTCTTT CASSLRTGGAMSGEAFF
TRBJ1-6 TRBV5-1 . . TGCGCCAGCAGCCCGGGGGTTTCTAATTCACCCCTCCACTTT CASSPGVSNSPLHF
TRBJ2-1 TRBV10-3 few TRBD2 TGTGCCATCAAGAGGAGGGGAGGGTACAATGAGCAGTTCTTC CAIKRRGGYNEQFF
TRBJ1-4 TRBV20-1 . . TGCAGTGCCGACTCAGGGGAGCCTAATGAAAAACTGTTTTTT CSADSGEPNEKLFF
TRBJ1-2 TRBV6-5 few TRBD1 TGTGCCAGCAGTCATACTCCGGGACAGGGTCTTGGCTACACCTTC CASSHTPGQGLGYTF
TRBJ1-2 TRBV11-3 . . TGTGCCAGCAGCCCCGGACGAAGCGTGAGCTATGGCTACACCTTC CASSPGRSVSYGYTF
TRBJ1-2 TRBV7-2 . . TGTGCCAGCAGCTCATTAGGGATCTATGGCTACACCTTC CASSSLGIYGYTF
TRBJ2-4 TRBV11-2 few TRBD1 TGTGCCAGCAGCTCGCACAGGGGCCCGGGAAGCATTCAGTACTTC CASSSHRGPGSIQYF
TRBJ2-7 TRBV15 few . TGTGCCACCAGCCCCCCCCTCGGAGGAGGCGAGCAGTACTTC CATSPPLGGGEQYF
TRBJ2-7 TRBV20-1 many TRBD2 TGCAGTGCTGGGACTAGCGGGAGTCGGTACGAGCAGTACTTC CSAGTSGSRYEQYF
TRBJ1-5 TRBV6-2/TRBV6-3 few TRBD1 TGTGCCAGCAGACAGGGGGCAGGGGGCAATCAGCCCCAGCATTTT CASRQGAGGNQPQHF
TRBJ1-3 TRBV10-3 . . TGTGCCATCAGCGTGGGATGGGACACGGCTTCTCTTGGAAACACCATATATTTT CAISVGWDTASLGNTIYF
TRBJ2-5 TRBV10-3 . . TGTGCCATCAGTGCGGCAGCCGGGGGAGAGACCCAGTACTTC CAISAAAGGETQYF
TRBJ1-1 TRBV4-1 . . TGCGCCAGCAGCCAGGCCCGACAGGAGAAAAACACTGAAGCTTTCTTT CASSQARQEKNTEAFF
TRBJ1-5 TRBV2 . . TGTGCCAGCGGAGTCGGGCTGTTAGGGCAGCCCCAGCATTTT CASGVGLLGQPQHF
TRBJ2-1 TRBV5-1 . TRBD1 TGCGCCAGCAGCTTGTCGGGACAGGGGGCGGTCAATGAGCAGTTCTTC CASSLSGQGAVNEQFF
TRBJ2-7 TRBV5-1 . . TGCGCCAGCAGCCCAGGACTTTTTATGGGGGGAACCCTGAGGGGCTACGAGCAGTACTTC CASSPGLFMGGTLRGYEQYF